These 4 T cell receptor beta chains were all obtained from the same sample, sequenced in a study of identical twins. MiXCR, applied by TCRdb to the 5' RACE reads, yields one record per CDR3 protein. The data contain about 240,000 distinct CDR3 sequences, around 7.6% of them seen just once; the ten biggest clones take up 5% to 6%. These records were also assigned to another study, of yellow fever vaccine responses in identical twins.

Sequencing was performed on CD8+ T cells sorted from blood. These receptors were obtained from a young woman in good health.

This clonotype was detected only a few times. The genes are TRBV21-1 and TRBJ2-3; TRBD1 is the table's D call, not checked against the DNA. TRBV21-1 is listed as a pseudogene. The CDR3 extends over 14 amino acids. The CDR3 loop reads CASSTRTETDTQYF. Written as DNA, the CDR3 is TGTGCCAGCAGCACCCGGACGGAGACAGATACGCAGTATTTT.

This clonotype was seen a few times. CDR3 loop: CASSLDPGQGNHEQYF. The DNA of the CDR3 is TGCGCCAGCAGCTTGGACCCGGGACAGGGGAACCACGAGCAGTACTTC. The chain is built from TRBV5-1 and TRBJ2-7; 10 bases are shared with TRBD1. CDR1 SGHRS and CDR2 YFSETQ come from the germline V gene. Unmatched junction bases numbered 8, after V lost 0 bases and J lost 5 bases. This CDR3 contains 16 residues.

In its sample, this clonotype was seen many times. This chain connects TRBV12-3 or TRBV12-4 to TRBJ2-4; D possibly matches TRBD1 or TRBD2 (6 bases each). The CDR3 sequence is 13 residues long. V shed 6 bases and J shed 2 bases, with 8 bases lying between them. CDR3 coding DNA: TGTGCCAGCAGGGGGGGCCCCAAAAACATTCAGTACTTC. Protein: CASRGGPKNIQYF.

This chain uses TRBV5-1 with TRBJ2-7; a weak D match, TRBD1 (6 bases). The CDR3 contains 14 residues. The ends were cut back, 4 bases at V and 5 bases at J, with 16 bases in the middle. Germline V CDR1 and CDR2: SGHRS, YFSETQ. The CDR3 nucleotides read TGCGCCAGCAGCAACGGACAGTTGGGGGACGAGCAGTACTTC. Translated: CASSNGQLGDEQYF.